The T cell receptor (beta chain) under discussion was sequenced for a study of CD8+ T cells in alopecia areata. Treatment meaning: oral pan-JAK inhibitor, 5-10 mg twice daily. RNA extraction was followed by reverse transcription into cDNA, which acted as the sequencing template. TCRdb's table, derived via immunoSEQ multiplex PCR, lists solely in-frame clones and lacks some. The sample carries around 150,000 clones, approximately 60% recorded once. The length of the CDR3 is 14 residues. Germline V gives CDR1 LNHDA, CDR2 SQIVND (reference sequence). V gave up 10 bases and J gave up 3 bases, with 17 bases separating them.

The clonotype originates from a human donor with alopecia areata. Source: CD4+ T cells sorted from blood, taken at week 24, from a patient treated with tofacitinib. This rearrangement joins TRBV19 to TRBJ2-3; either TRBD1 or TRBD2 may fit D (5 bases each). DNA for the CDR3: TGTGCCACCGGGACCAAGGCGTTTACAGATACGCAGTATTTT. Protein: CATGTKAFTDTQYF. Using reference TRBV19 and TRBJ2-3 for the parts outside the CDR3, the full variable domain is DGGITQSPKYLFRKEGQNVTLSCEQNLNHDAMYWYRQDPGQGLRLIYYSQIVNDFQKGDIAEGYSVSREKKESFPLTVTSAQKNPTAFYLCATGTKAFTDTQYFGPGTRLTVL.